The present TCR beta chain was sequenced within a study of early T cells in non-severe SARS-CoV-2 infection. TCRdb processed the 5' RACE reads anew with MiXCR; each CDR3 protein has one entry. This sample yields about 69,000 distinct CDR3 sequences, of which around 11% are seen a single time; roughly 6% belongs to the top ten. This clonotype was picked up a small number of times. The length of the CDR3 is 13 residues. Between the trimmed V and J ends, which lost 5 bases and 3 bases, there was a span of 12 bases. The germline V gene encodes CDR1 DFQATT and CDR2 SNEGSKA (reference sequence). The chain links TRBV20-1 to TRBJ2-3; D uncertain. The receptor's source is an adult who was a healthcare worker with PCR-confirmed SARS-CoV-2 infection or an uninfected control (not recorded which). Sample: whole blood. CDR3 in DNA: TGCAGTGCTGCCGGGCCGAGTACAGATACGCAGTATTTT. This translates into CSAAGPSTDTQYF.